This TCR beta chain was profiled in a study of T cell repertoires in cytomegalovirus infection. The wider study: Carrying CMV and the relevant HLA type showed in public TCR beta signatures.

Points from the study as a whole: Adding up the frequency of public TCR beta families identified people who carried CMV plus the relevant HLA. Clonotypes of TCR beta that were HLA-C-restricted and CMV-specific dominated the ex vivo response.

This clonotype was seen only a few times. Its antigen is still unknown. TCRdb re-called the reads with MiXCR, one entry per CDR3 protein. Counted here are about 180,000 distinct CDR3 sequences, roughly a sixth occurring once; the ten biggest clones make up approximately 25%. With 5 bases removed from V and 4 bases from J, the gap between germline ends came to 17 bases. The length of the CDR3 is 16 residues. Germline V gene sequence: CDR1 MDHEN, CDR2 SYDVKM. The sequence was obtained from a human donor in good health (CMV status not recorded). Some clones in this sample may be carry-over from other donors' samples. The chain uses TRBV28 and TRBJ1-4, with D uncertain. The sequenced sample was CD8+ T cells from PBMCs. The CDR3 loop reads CASSPLPGGNNEKLFF. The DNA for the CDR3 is TGTGCCAGCAGTCCCCTCCCTGGAGGGAATAATGAAAAACTGTTTTTT.